This is a list of T cell receptor beta chains from one sample in a study of T cell changes during pregnancy in multiple sclerosis. This table comes from immunoSEQ multiplex PCR, and its TCRdb copy is limited to in-frame clones, with some not included. The sample records 65,000 to 90,000 clones, 80% to 95% being singletons. The sequencing used peripheral blood, collected in the third trimester of pregnancy. Source of these receptors: a female donor in good health, enrolled as a control in a pregnancy study. Each CDR3 is given with its conserved first and last residue. D genes are given only for firm matches. The size of a clone is reported for some rows only, either as once, few or many, or as a class for expanded clones.

.	TRBV7-2	TRBJ2-7	TRBD1	TGTGCCAGCAGCTTAGTCGTCGGGACAGGGGGCGAGCAGTACTTC	CASSLVVGTGGEQYF
once	TRBV21-1	TRBJ1-1	.	TGTGCCAGCATAAGGAGAGGGCGACGAAACAAATATGAAGCTTTCTTT	CASIRRGRRNKYEAFF
.	TRBV2	TRBJ2-7	TRBD1	TGTGCCAGCAGTCGACAGGGACCCTACGAGCAGTACTTC	CASSRQGPYEQYF
.	TRBV18	TRBJ2-3	.	TGTGCCAGCTCACCTGTCCCGGAGGCAGATACGCAGTATTTT	CASSPVPEADTQYF
.	TRBV4-1	TRBJ2-6	TRBD1	TGCGCCAGCCCAGGGGACAGCCCGTACTGTTCTGGGGCCAACGTCCTGACTTTC	CASPGDSPYCSGANVLTF
.	TRBV4-1	TRBJ1-5	.	TGCGCCAGCAGCCAGGACACGAGCAATCAGCCCCAGCATTTT	CASSQDTSNQPQHF
.	TRBV4-2	TRBJ2-7	TRBD1	TGTGCCAGCAGCCAAGATCTGGGGACAGGGGTCTACGAGCAGTACTTC	CASSQDLGTGVYEQYF
.	TRBV10-3	TRBJ2-7	TRBD2	TGTGCCATCAGTGAGATTGTCAGCGGGAGGCCGTACGAGCAGTACTTC	CAISEIVSGRPYEQYF
.	TRBV18	TRBJ1-5	TRBD1	TGTGCCAGCTCACCGGGCAGGGGGAAAGGCAATCAGCCCCAGCATTTT	CASSPGRGKGNQPQHF
.	TRBV5-4	TRBJ1-4	.	TGTGCCAGCAGCCCTGGGGCGGGGATAACTAATGAAAAACTGTTTTTT	CASSPGAGITNEKLFF
.	TRBV4-1	TRBJ2-7	TRBD1	TGCGCCAGCAGCCAAGAGGGACAGAGCTCCTACGAGCAGTACTTC	CASSQEGQSSYEQYF
.	TRBV28	TRBJ1-2	.	TGTGCCAGCAGCAACTCCCTTTATGGCTACACCTTC	CASSNSLYGYTF
.	TRBV6-1	TRBJ2-1	TRBD2	TGTGCCAGCAGTGAATTCACTAGCGACTCTGTTTCCCGCAATGAGCAGTTCTTC	CASSEFTSDSVSRNEQFF
.	TRBV6-5	TRBJ2-7	TRBD1	TGTGCCAGCAGTCGACAGGGGTTGGGAGAGCAGTACTTC	CASSRQGLGEQYF
.	TRBV18	TRBJ2-1	TRBD1	TGTGCCAGCTCACTGGCGGGACAGGGCTACAATGAGCAGTTCTTC	CASSLAGQGYNEQFF
.	TRBV6-6	TRBJ1-6	.	TGTGCCAGCAGTCCTCTCCAGGGTCCCTCTAATTCACCCCTCCACTTT	CASSPLQGPSNSPLHF
.	TRBV27	TRBJ2-4	.	TGTGCCAGCAGGGACACCCTTTATAACATTCAGTACTTC	CASRDTLYNIQYF
.	TRBV9	TRBJ2-1	TRBD1	TGTGCCAGCACCATAGACAGGGGTCTGGGGGGTGAGCAGTTCTTC	CASTIDRGLGGEQFF
.	TRBV5-6	TRBJ1-2	TRBD1	TGTGCCAGCAGCTTGGGGACAGGGACGGGCTACACCTTC	CASSLGTGTGYTF
once	TRBV6-1	TRBJ2-3	TRBD2	TGTGCCAGCAGTGAAGTTAGCGGGGGGGCCCCAGATACGCAGTATTTT	CASSEVSGGAPDTQYF
.	TRBV11-2	TRBJ1-1	.	TGTGCCAGCAGCTCGCAGGCAGGGGCGGGTACTGAAGCTTTCTTT	CASSSQAGAGTEAFF
.	TRBV30	TRBJ1-5	.	TGTGCCTGGAGTGTTCAGGGTAGCAATCAGCCCCAGCATTTT	CAWSVQGSNQPQHF
.	TRBV19	TRBJ1-5	.	TGTGCCAGTAGTATACCGGGGGGGAATCAGCCCCAGCATTTT	CASSIPGGNQPQHF
.	TRBV5-1	TRBJ2-4	.	TGCGCCAGCAGCCCCCAACAAGCCAAAAACATTCAGTACTTC	CASSPQQAKNIQYF
.	TRBV7-8	TRBJ2-7	.	TGTGCCAGCAGCTTAGTGGCTAGTACGGACGAGCAGTACTTC	CASSLVASTDEQYF
.	TRBV28	TRBJ2-1	.	TGTGCCAGCAGACCTCGACAGGCCTTCTCCTACAATGAGCAGTTCTTC	CASRPRQAFSYNEQFF
.	TRBV7-9	TRBJ1-1	.	TGTGCCAGCAGCTTAGCTGGGGGTAGGAGGGCTGAAGCTTTCTTT	CASSLAGGRRAEAFF
.	TRBV15	TRBJ2-3	TRBD2	TGTGCCACCAGCAGAGATTTGTTGGCCCGACTAGCGGGAGGTTTAGATACGCAGTATTTT	CATSRDLLARLAGGLDTQYF
.	TRBV7-9	TRBJ1-3	TRBD1	TGTGCCAGCAGCTTCCCGGGACAGGGGAGTAACACCATATATTTT	CASSFPGQGSNTIYF
.	TRBV30	TRBJ2-3	.	TGTGCCTGGGGAGTAGGTAGCACAGATACGCAGTATTTT	CAWGVGSTDTQYF
.	TRBV18	TRBJ2-2	.	TGTGCCAGCTCGCCCAAAAGACAGGTCCCAACCGGGGAGCTGTTTTTT	CASSPKRQVPTGELFF
.	TRBV11-3	TRBJ2-5	.	TGTGCCAGCAGCTTTTCTGCGGAGACCCAGTACTTC	CASSFSAETQYF
few	TRBV7-9	TRBJ1-5	TRBD1	TGTGCCAGCAGCTCACAGGGGACGGGACAGCCCCAGCATTTT	CASSSQGTGQPQHF
.	TRBV28	TRBJ1-1	TRBD1	TGTGCCAGCGGAAACGACAGGGCTGAAGCTTTCTTT	CASGNDRAEAFF
.	TRBV16	TRBJ1-1	.	TGTGCCAGCAGCCCCGGACAGACTGAAGCTTTCTTT	CASSPGQTEAFF
.	TRBV4-3	TRBJ2-6	.	TGCGCCAGCAGCCAGGCAGACTCCTCTGGGGCCAACGTCCTGACTTTC	CASSQADSSGANVLTF
.	TRBV4-1	TRBJ2-7	.	TGCGCCAGCAGCCAACCCAGGGCTCGCGCCCACGAGCAGTACTTC	CASSQPRARAHEQYF
.	TRBV21-1	TRBJ2-4	.	TGTGCCAGCAAAGACAGGAACGGCAAAAACATTCAGTACTTC	CASKDRNGKNIQYF
.	TRBV28	TRBJ1-5	TRBD1	TGTGCCAGCAGTTTACAGGGGGGACCCAATCAGCCCCAGCATTTT	CASSLQGGPNQPQHF
.	TRBV4-3	TRBJ2-2	.	TGCGCCAGCAGCCAAGCATCGGGGACACAAAACACCGGGGAGCTGTTTTTT	CASSQASGTQNTGELFF
.	TRBV19	TRBJ2-2	.	TGTGCCAGTACTAATCTAGGGGCCACCGGGGAGCTGTTTTTT	CASTNLGATGELFF
.	TRBV2	TRBJ1-2	.	TGTGCCAGCAGTGAACTCGGCAGGGATGGCTATGGCTACACCTTC	CASSELGRDGYGYTF
once	TRBV7-2	TRBJ2-5	TRBD2	TGTGCCAGCAGCGGAGAGACTAGCGGAGCTAGGACCCAGTACTTC	CASSGETSGARTQYF
.	TRBV11-2	TRBJ1-1	.	TGTGCCAGCAACCTAGTCCGGTTAAACACTGAAGCTTTCTTT	CASNLVRLNTEAFF
few	TRBV6-6	TRBJ1-4	TRBD1	TGTGCCAGCAGTTCCCAGGGGGCGGATGAAAAACTGTTTTTT	CASSSQGADEKLFF
few	TRBV30	TRBJ1-4	TRBD1	TGTGCCTGGAAAAATGGGCCCGAGACAGGGGTTAATGAAAAACTGTTTTTT	CAWKNGPETGVNEKLFF
.	TRBV7-3	TRBJ2-7	TRBD2	TGTGCCAGCAGCTCGGGACTAGCGGGAGGGAACTCCTACGAGCAGTACTTC	CASSSGLAGGNSYEQYF
.	TRBV5-6	TRBJ2-3	TRBD2	TGTGCCAGCAGCTTGGGACTAGCGGGGACAGATACGCAGTATTTT	CASSLGLAGTDTQYF
.	TRBV7-9	TRBJ2-1	TRBD1	TGTGCCAGCAGCAGGGACAGGGCTTCCTACAATGAGCAGTTCTTC	CASSRDRASYNEQFF
.	TRBV5-4	TRBJ1-2	.	TGTGCCAGCAGCTTTGGCGGGGCTAACTATGGCTACACCTTC	CASSFGGANYGYTF
.	TRBV27	TRBJ1-3	.	TGTGCCAGCAGCTCCCGGGTCGCGGGAAACACCATATATTTT	CASSSRVAGNTIYF
.	TRBV19	TRBJ1-3	.	TGTGCCAGTAGTATTGGGAGGGTTTTCTCTGGAAACACCATATATTTT	CASSIGRVFSGNTIYF
once	TRBV7-9	TRBJ1-2	TRBD1	TGTGCCAGCAGCTCCGGGGACAGGCCGAACTATGGCTACACCTTC	CASSSGDRPNYGYTF
.	TRBV9	TRBJ2-3	.	TGTGCCAGCAGCGACAGGGCAGGAACAGATACGCAGTATTTT	CASSDRAGTDTQYF
.	TRBV5-6	TRBJ2-2	TRBD2	TGTGCCAGCAGGACTAGCGGTGGCGGCACCGGGGAGCTGTTTTTT	CASRTSGGGTGELFF
once	TRBV29-1	TRBJ1-5	.	TGCAGCGTGACAGAGAATAGCAATCAGCCCCAGCATTTT	CSVTENSNQPQHF
.	TRBV5-1	TRBJ1-4	.	TGCGCCAGCAGCCCCAACAGAGCAACTAATGAAAAACTGTTTTTT	CASSPNRATNEKLFF